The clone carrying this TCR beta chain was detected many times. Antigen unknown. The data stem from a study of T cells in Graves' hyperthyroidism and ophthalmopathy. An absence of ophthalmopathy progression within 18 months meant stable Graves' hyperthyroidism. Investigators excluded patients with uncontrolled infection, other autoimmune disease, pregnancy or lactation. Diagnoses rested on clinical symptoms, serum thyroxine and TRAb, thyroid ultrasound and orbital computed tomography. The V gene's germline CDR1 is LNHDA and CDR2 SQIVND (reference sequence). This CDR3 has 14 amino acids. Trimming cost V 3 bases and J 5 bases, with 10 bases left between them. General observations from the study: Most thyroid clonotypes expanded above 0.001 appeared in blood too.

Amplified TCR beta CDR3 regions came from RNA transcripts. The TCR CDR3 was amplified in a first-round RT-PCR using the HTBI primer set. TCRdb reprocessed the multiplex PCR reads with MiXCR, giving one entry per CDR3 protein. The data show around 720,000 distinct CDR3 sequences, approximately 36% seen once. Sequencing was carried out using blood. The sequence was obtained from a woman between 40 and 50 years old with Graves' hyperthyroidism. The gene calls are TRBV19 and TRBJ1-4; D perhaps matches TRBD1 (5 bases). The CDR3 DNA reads TGTGCCAGTAGTATCCCGTACAGGAATGAAAAACTGTTTTTT. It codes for CASSIPYRNEKLFF.